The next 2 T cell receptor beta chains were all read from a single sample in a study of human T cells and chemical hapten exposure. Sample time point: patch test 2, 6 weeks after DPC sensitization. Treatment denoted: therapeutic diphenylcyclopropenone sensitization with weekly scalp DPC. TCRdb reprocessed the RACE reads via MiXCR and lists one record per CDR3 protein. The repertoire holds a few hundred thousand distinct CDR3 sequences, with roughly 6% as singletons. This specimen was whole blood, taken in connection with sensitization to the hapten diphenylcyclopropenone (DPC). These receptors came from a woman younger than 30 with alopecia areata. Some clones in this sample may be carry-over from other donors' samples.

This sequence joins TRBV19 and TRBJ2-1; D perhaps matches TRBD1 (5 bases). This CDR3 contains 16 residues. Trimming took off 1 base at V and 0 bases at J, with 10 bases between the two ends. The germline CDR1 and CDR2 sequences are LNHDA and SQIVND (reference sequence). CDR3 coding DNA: TGTGCCAGTAGTATAGTGGCAGGGTTCTCCTACAATGAGCAGTTCTTC. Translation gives CASSIVAGFSYNEQFF.

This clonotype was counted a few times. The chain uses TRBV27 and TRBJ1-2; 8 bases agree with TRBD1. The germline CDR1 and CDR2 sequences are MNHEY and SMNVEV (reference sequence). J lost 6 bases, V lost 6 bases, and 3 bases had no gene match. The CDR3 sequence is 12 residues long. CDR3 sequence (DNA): TGTGCCAGCAGGGTCAGGGGGCATGGCTACACCTTC. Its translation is CASRVRGHGYTF.